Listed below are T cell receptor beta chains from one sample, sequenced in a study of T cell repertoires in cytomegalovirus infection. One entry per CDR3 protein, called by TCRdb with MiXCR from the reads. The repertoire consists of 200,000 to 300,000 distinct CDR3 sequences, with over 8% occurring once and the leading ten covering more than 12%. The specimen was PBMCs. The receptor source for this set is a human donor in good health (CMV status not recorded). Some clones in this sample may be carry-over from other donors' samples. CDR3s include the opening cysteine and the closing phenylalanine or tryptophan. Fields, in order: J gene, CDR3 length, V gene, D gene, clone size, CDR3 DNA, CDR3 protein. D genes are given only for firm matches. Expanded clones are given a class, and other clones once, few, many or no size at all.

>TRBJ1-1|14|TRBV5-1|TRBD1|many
TGCGCCACCCGAATTCGGGACAGCAACACTGAAGCTTTCTTT
CATRIRDSNTEAFF
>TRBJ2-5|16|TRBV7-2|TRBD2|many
TGTGCCAGCAGCTTGGGCGGGGGGGTCGAGCAAGAGACCCAGTACTTC
CASSLGGGVEQETQYF
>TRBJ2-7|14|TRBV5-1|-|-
TGCGCCAGCAGCGGGGGGGACAGCTCCTACGAGCAGTACTTC
CASSGGDSSYEQYF
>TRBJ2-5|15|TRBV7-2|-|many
TGTGCCAGCAGCCCCCCCGGACTCCGCGAAGAGACCCAGTACTTC
CASSPPGLREETQYF
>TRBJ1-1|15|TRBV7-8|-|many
TGTGCCAGCAGCTTAGCCCTTTCGGGGAAAACTGAAGCTTTCTTT
CASSLALSGKTEAFF
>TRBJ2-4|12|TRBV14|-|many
TGTGCCAGCAGCCAATATCGAGACATTCAGTACTTC
CASSQYRDIQYF
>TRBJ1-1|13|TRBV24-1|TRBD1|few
TGTGCCACCAGAAGGACAGGGAACACTGAAGCTTTCTTT
CATRRTGNTEAFF
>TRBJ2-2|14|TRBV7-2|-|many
TGTGCCAGCAAGTCAGGGTGGTCGGCCGGGGAGCTGTTTTTT
CASKSGWSAGELFF
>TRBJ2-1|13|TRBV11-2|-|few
TGTGCCAGCAGCTTTAAGCCCCACAATGAGCAGTTCTTC
CASSFKPHNEQFF
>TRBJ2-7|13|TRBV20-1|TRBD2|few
TGCAGTGCCCAGAGGACTAGCGCCTACGAGCAGTACTTC
CSAQRTSAYEQYF
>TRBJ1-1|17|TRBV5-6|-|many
TGTGCCAGCAGCTTGGGAGGAAGCAACCTTCTAGTAGGTGAAGCTTTCTTT
CASSLGGSNLLVGEAFF
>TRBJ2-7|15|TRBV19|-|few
TGTGCCAGTAGTGGGGGTGCGGAAAGCCGCCTGGAGCAGTACTTC
CASSGGAESRLEQYF
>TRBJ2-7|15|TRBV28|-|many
TGTGCCAGCAGTTCCCTCATCGGGAGCTCCTACGAGCAGTACTTC
CASSSLIGSSYEQYF
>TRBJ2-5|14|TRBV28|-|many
TGTGCCAGCACCAGATGGGCGGTCCAAGAGACCCAGTACTTC
CASTRWAVQETQYF
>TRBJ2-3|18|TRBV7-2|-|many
TGTGCCAGCAGCTTAGCGAAACCGGGGGTCACCAGGACAGATACGCAGTATTTT
CASSLAKPGVTRTDTQYF
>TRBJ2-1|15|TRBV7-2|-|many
TGTGCCAGCAGCTTAGAGTCAGGGCCGAACAATGAGCAGTTCTTC
CASSLESGPNNEQFF
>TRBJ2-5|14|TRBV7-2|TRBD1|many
TGTGCCAGCAGCCCGGGACAGTACCAAGTGACCCAGTACTTC
CASSPGQYQVTQYF
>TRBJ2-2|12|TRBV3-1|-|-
TGTGCCAGCGCAAGGAACACCGGGGAGCTGTTTTTT
CASARNTGELFF
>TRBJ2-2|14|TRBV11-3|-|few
TGTGCCAGCAGCCTAGGACCATCCACCGGGGAGCTGTTTTTT
CASSLGPSTGELFF
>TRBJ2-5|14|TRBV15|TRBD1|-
TGTGCCACCGGGACAGGGGAGAACCAAGAGACCCAGTACTTC
CATGTGENQETQYF
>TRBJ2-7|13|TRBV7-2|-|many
TGTGCCAGCAGCTTAAATGGGCGGTACGAGCAGTACTTC
CASSLNGRYEQYF
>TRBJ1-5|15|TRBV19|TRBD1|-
TGTGCCAGTAGTATAAGGACAGGGGGAGGTCAGCCCCAGCATTTT
CASSIRTGGGQPQHF
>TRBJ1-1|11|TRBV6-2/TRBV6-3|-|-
TGTGCCAGCAGTTTGTGGACTGAAGCTTTCTTT
CASSLWTEAFF
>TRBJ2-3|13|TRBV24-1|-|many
TGTGCCACCAGTGATTTGTCCCTGGATACGCAGTATTTT
CATSDLSLDTQYF
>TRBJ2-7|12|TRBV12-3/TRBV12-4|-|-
TGTGCCAGCAGTTTAGGGAAGGCCGAGCAGTACTTC
CASSLGKAEQYF
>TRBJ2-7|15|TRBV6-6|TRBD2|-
TGTGCCAGCAGAGATAGCGGGGGCCCCACCTACGAGCAGTACTTC
CASRDSGGPTYEQYF
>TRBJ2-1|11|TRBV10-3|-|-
TGTGCCGGCGGTCAGGCGAATGAGCAGTTCTTC
CAGGQANEQFF
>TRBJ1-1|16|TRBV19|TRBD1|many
TGTGCCAGTATGGGAATGCTGGGCAGGGGGCCGAATGAAGCTTTCTTT
CASMGMLGRGPNEAFF
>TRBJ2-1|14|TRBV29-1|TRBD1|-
TGCAGCGTTAGACTGGGACAGGGGGGCAATGAGCAGTTCTTC
CSVRLGQGGNEQFF
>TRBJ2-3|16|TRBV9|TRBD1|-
TGTGCCAGCAGCGCCGCAGGGGGTGGCCCCCCAGATACGCAGTATTTT
CASSAAGGGPPDTQYF
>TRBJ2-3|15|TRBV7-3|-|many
TGTGCCAGCAGCTTGAAGGGGAGTAGCACAGATACGCAGTATTTT
CASSLKGSSTDTQYF
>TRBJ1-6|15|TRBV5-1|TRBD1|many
TGCGCCAGCACCTCCGGGACAGGGTACAATTCACCCCTCCACTTT
CASTSGTGYNSPLHF
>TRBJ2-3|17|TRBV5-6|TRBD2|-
TGTGCCAGCAGCACACAAACAACTAGCGGGAACACAGATACGCAGTATTTT
CASSTQTTSGNTDTQYF
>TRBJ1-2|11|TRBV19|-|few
TGTGCCAGTAGTTGGAACTATGGCTACACCTTC
CASSWNYGYTF
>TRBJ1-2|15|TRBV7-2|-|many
TGTGCCAGCAGCTTAGGGGGGGCGACTAACTATGGCTACACCTTC
CASSLGGATNYGYTF
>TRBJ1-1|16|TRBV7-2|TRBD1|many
TGTGCCACCGGGACAGGGGGCGCCCGGGGTAGCACTGAAGCTTTCTTT
CATGTGGARGSTEAFF
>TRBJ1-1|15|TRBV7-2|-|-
TGTGCCAGCAGCTTAGATGCTAGGCCAGGCACTGAAGCTTTCTTT
CASSLDARPGTEAFF
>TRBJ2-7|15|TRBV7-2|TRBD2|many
TGTGCCAGCAGCTTAGTAGCGGGAGGGACCCACGAGCAGTACTTC
CASSLVAGGTHEQYF
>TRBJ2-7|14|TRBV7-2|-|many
TGTGCCAGCAGACCAGACAAGGCCCCCTACGAGCAGTACTTC
CASRPDKAPYEQYF
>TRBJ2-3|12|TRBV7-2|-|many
TGTGCCAGCAGCTTAACCGCGGATACGCAGTATTTT
CASSLTADTQYF
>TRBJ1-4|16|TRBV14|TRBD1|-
TGTGCCAGCAGCCCGACAGGGGGGTTGGTTAATGAAAAACTGTTTTTT
CASSPTGGLVNEKLFF
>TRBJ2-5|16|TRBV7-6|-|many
TGTGCCAGCAGCTTAGCATTGGTGGGGGGACAAGAGACCCAGTACTTC
CASSLALVGGQETQYF
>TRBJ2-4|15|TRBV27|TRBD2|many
TGTGCCAGCAGGAACTTAGCGGGATGGAAAAACATTCAGTACTTC
CASRNLAGWKNIQYF
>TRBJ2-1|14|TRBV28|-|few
TGTGCCAGCGTTTCGGACTCGCCGGGAAATGAGCAGTTCTTC
CASVSDSPGNEQFF
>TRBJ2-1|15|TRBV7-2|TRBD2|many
TGTGCCAGCAGCCCCTCGGCGGGGGAGTTGGTTGAGCAGTTCTTC
CASSPSAGELVEQFF
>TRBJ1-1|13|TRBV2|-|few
TGTGCCAGCAGATACGAAAGGAACACTGAAGCTTTCTTT
CASRYERNTEAFF
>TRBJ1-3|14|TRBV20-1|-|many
TGCAGTGCTAGTCAGGGTGGGTCTGGAAACACCATATATTTT
CSASQGGSGNTIYF
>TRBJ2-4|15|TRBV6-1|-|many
TGTGCCAGCAGTGAAGCGGGGGTAGCCAAAAACATTCAGTACTTC
CASSEAGVAKNIQYF
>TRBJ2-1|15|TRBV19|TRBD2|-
TGTGCCAGTAGTTATCGACTAGCTGCCGGGAATGAGCAGTTCTTC
CASSYRLAAGNEQFF
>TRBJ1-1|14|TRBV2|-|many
TGTGCCAGCAGTAGTCATGGGGCTAACACTGAAGCTTTCTTT
CASSSHGANTEAFF
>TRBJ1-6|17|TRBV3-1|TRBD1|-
TGTGCCAGCAGCCAAGATGGGTGGGGACAGCACCATTCACCCCTCCACTTT
CASSQDGWGQHHSPLHF
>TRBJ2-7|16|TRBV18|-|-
TGTGCCAGCTCACCACCGGGCGCGGGGAGATCCTACGAGCAGTACTTC
CASSPPGAGRSYEQYF
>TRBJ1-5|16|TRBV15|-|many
TGTGCCACCAGCAGAGGGGGATTAGGGGTCGATCAGCCCCAGCATTTT
CATSRGGLGVDQPQHF
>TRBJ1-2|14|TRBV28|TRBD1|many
TGTGCCAGCAGTTTTGCCGACAGGGCCTATGGCTACACCTTC
CASSFADRAYGYTF
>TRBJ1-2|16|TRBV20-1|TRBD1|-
TGCAGTGCTAGAGATCTGGGACAGGGGCGCCAGAGTGGCTACACCTTC
CSARDLGQGRQSGYTF
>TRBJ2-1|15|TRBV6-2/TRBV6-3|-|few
TGTGCCAGCAGTTACTCGATGGCAAGGTACAATGAGCAGTTCTTC
CASSYSMARYNEQFF
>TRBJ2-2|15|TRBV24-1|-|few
TGTGCCACCAGTGAACGGGGACCGGACACCGGGGAGCTGTTTTTT
CATSERGPDTGELFF